This T cell receptor (beta chain) is from a study of shared clonotypes between healthy human individuals. Sequenced by immunoSEQ multiplex PCR; TCRdb stores in-frame clones only, minus some. Among 2 million to 3 million clones listed, more than 85% were seen once. The sequenced sample was naive CD4+ T cells from PBMCs. Documented subset: CD45RA+ positively selected. This receptor was identified in a man younger than 30 in good health. Some clones in this sample may be carry-over from other donors' samples.

The CDR3 DNA is TGTGCCAGCAAAATCCGGGACCAGGTCTCATCTGGGAAGTATTTT. Protein sequence: CASKIRDQVSSGKYF. The chain combines TRBV28 with TRBJ2-3, with D perhaps matching TRBD1 or TRBD2 (5 bases each). Germline V CDR1 and CDR2: MDHEN, SYDVKM. This CDR3 contains 15 residues. Trimming left V 7 bases short and J 13 bases short, with 27 bases between.